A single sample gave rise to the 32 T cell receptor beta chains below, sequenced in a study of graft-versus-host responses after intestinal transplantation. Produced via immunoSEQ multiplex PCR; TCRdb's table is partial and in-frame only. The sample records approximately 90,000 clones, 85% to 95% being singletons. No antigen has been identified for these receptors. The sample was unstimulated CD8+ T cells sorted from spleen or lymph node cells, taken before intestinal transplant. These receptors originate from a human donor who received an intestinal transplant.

This CDR3 reads CASSLEVAGGETQYF. In DNA, the CDR3 is TGTGCCAGCAGCTTAGAGGTAGCGGGGGGTGAGACCCAGTACTTC. The chain is built from TRBV7-8 and TRBJ2-5; 10 bases are shared with TRBD2. J gave up 5 bases and V 1 base, and 4 bases lay outside the gene matches. This CDR3 has 15 residues. Germline assignment: CDR1 SGHVS and CDR2 FQNEAQ.

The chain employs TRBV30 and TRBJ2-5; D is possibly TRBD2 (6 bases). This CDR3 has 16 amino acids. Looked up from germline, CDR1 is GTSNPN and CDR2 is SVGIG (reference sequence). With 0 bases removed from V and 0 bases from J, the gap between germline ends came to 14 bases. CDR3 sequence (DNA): TGTGCCTGGAGTGTAGGGGCAGGAGGGTACCAAGAGACCCAGTACTTC. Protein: CAWSVGAGGYQETQYF. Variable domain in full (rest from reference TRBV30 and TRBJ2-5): SQTIHQWPATLVQPVGSPLSLECTVEGTSNPNLYWYRQAAGRGLQLLFYSVGIGQISSEVPQNLSASRPQDRQFILSSKKLLLSDSGFYLCAWSVGAGGYQETQYFGPGTRLLVL.

In DNA, the CDR3 is TGTGCCACCAGCAGAGATCGTGCGACATATGACAATGAGCAGTTCTTC. It codes for CATSRDRATYDNEQFF. This chain uses TRBV15 with TRBJ2-1; D gene unclear. This CDR3 has 16 residues. V lost 0 bases and J 5 bases, leaving 14 bases between the germline ends. Germline assignment: CDR1 LNHNV and CDR2 YYDKDF (reference sequence).

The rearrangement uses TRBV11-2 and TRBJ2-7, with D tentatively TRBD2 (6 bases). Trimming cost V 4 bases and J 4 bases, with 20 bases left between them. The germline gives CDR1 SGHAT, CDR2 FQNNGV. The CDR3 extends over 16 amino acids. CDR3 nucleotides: TGTGCCAGCAGCTCCCGACCCCGGGACGCGGGATACGAGCAGTACTTC. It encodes CASSSRPRDAGYEQYF.

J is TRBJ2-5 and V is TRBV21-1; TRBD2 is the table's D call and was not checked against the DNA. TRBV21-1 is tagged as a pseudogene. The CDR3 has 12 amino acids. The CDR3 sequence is CASTSSGETQYF. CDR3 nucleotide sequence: TGTGCCAGCACCTCTAGCGGGGAGACCCAGTACTTC.

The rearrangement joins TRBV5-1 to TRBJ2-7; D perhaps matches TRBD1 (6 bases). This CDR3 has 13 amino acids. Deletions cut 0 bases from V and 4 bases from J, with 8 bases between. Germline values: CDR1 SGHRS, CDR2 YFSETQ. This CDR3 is CASSLGTDYEQYF. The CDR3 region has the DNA TGCGCCAGCAGCTTGGGGACAGATTACGAGCAGTACTTC.

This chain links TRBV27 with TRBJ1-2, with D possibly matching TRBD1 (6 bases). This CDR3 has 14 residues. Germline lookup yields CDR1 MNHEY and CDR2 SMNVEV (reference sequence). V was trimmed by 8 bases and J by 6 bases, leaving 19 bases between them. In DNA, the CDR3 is TGTGCCAGCGGACATGAGGGGGTTCGAGATGGCTACACCTTC. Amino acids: CASGHEGVRDGYTF.

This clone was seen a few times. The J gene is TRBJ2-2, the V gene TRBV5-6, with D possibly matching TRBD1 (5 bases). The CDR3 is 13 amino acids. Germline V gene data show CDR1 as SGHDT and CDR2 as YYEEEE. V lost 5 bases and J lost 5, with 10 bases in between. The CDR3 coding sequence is TGTGCCAGCAGAATGACAGTTACCGGGGAGCTGTTTTTT. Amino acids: CASRMTVTGELFF.

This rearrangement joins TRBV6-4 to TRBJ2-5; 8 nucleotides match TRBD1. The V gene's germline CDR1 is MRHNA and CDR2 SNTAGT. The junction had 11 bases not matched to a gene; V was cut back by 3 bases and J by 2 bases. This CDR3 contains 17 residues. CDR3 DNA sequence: TGTGCCAGCAGTGAAATCCCCCGACAGGGGCTACAAGAGACCCAGTACTTC. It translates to CASSEIPRQGLQETQYF.

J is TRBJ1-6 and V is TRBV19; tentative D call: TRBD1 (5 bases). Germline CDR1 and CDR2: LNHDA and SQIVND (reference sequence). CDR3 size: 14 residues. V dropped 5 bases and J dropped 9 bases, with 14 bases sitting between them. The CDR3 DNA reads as TGTGCCAGTAGTGAAGGGACTGGCAGTTCACCCCTCCACTTT. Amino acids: CASSEGTGSSPLHF.

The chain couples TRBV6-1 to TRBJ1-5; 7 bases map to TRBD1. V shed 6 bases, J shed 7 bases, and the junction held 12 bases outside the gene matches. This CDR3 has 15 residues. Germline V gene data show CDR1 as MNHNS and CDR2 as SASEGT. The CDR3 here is CASSRQGWQGQPQHF. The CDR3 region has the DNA TGTGCCAGCAGCCGACAGGGTTGGCAAGGCCAGCCCCAGCATTTT.

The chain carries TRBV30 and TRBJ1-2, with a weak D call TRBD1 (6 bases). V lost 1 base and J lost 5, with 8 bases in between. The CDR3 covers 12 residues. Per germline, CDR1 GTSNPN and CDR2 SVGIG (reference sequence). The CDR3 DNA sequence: TGTGCCTGGAGTGGGACAGATTATGGCTACACCTTC. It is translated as CAWSGTDYGYTF.

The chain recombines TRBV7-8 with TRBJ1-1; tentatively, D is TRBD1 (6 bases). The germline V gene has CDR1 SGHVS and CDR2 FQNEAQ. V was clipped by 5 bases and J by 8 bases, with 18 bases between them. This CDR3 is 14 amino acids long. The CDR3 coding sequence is TGTGCCAGCAGCCCAAATACAGGGTTTTACGAAGCTTTCTTT. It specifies CASSPNTGFYEAFF.

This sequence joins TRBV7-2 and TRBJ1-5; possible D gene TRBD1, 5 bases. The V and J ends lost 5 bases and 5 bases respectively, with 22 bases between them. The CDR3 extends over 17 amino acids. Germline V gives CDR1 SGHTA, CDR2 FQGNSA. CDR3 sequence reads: CASSPSPGQGADQPQHF. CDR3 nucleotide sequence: TGTGCCAGCAGCCCCAGCCCTGGGCAGGGCGCAGATCAGCCCCAGCATTTT.

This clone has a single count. DNA for the CDR3: TGTGCCAGCAGGGCCCCAGGGTACAATGAGCAGTTCTTC. Translated: CASRAPGYNEQFF. This chain joins TRBV5-6 and TRBJ2-1; possibly TRBD1 for D (5 bases). Germline V gene data show CDR1 as SGHDT and CDR2 as YYEEEE. Trimming removed 5 bases from V and 4 bases from J, with 10 bases in between. The CDR3 is 13 amino acids.

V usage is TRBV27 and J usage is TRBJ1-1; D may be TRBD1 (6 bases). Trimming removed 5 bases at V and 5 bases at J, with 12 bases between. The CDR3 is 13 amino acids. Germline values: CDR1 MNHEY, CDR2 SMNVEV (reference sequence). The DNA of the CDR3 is TGTGCCAGCAGTACAGGGCCAGGGACTGAAGCTTTCTTT. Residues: CASSTGPGTEAFF.

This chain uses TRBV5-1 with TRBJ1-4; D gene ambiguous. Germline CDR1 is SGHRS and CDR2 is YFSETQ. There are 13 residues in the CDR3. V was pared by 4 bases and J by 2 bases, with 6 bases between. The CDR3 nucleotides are TGCGCCAGCAGCACAGCCACTAATGAAAAACTGTTTTTT. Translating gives CASSTATNEKLFF.

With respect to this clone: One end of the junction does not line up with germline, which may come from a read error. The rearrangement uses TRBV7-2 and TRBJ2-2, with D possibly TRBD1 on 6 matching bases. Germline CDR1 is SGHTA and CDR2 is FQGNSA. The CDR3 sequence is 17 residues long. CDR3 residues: CASTLGYGQLNTGELFF. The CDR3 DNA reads TGTGCCAGCACCTTAGGGTACGGACAGTTGAACACCGGGGAGCTGTTTTTT.

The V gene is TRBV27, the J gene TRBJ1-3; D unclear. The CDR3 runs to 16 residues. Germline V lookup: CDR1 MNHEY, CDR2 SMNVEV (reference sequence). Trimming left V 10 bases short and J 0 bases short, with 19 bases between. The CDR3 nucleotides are TGTGCCACCGCTACATCGGGTAGTAACTCTGGAAACACCATATATTTT. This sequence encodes CATATSGSNSGNTIYF.

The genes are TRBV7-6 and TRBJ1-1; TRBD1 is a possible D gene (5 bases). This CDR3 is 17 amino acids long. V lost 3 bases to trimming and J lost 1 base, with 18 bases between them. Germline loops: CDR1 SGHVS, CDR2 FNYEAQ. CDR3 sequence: CASSFPLSEGRNTEAFF. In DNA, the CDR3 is TGTGCCAGCAGCTTTCCCCTATCGGAGGGACGGAACACTGAAGCTTTCTTT. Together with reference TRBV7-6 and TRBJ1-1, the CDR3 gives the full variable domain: GAGVSQSPRYKVTKRGQDVALRCDPISGHVSLYWYRQALGQGPEFLTYFNYEAQQDKSGLPNDRFSAERPEGSISTLTIQRTEQRDSAMYRCASSFPLSEGRNTEAFFGQGTRLTVV.

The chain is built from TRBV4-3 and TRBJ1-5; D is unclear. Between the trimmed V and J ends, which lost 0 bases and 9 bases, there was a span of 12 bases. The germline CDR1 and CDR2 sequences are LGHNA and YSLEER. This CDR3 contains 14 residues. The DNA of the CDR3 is TGCGCCAGCAGCCAAGATGGCGGGGTCAGGCCCCAGCATTTT. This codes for CASSQDGGVRPQHF.

In nucleotides, the CDR3 is TGTGCCAGCAGCACCGGGACAGGGAGAGTTAGCTATGGCTACACCTTC. Protein: CASSTGTGRVSYGYTF. The chain is built from TRBV14 and TRBJ1-2; 9 nucleotides match TRBD1. Germline-derived CDR1 and CDR2 are SGHDN and FVKESK. The CDR3 is 16 residues long. The ends lost 5 bases at V and 4 bases at J; junction bases unmatched: 11.

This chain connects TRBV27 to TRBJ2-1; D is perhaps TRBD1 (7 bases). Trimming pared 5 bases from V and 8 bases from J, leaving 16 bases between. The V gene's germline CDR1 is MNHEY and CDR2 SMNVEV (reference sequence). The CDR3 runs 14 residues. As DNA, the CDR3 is TGTGCCAGCAGTCTAGTGGAGGGGGCCCATGAGCAGTTCTTC. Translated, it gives CASSLVEGAHEQFF.

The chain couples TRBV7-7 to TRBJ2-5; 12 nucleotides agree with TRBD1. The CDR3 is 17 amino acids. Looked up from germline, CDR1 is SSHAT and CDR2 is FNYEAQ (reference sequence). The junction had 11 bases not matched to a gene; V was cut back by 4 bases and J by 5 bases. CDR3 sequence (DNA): TGTGCCAGCAGCTCGGGACAGGGGGCTAGGGGTGGTGAGACCCAGTACTTC. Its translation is CASSSGQGARGGETQYF.

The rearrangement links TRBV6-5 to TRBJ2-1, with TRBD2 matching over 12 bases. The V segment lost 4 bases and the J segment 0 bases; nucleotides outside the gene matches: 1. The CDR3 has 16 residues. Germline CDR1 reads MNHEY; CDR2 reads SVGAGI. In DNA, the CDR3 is TGTGCCAGCAGTTCGGGACTAGCGGGCTCCTACAATGAGCAGTTCTTC. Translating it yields CASSSGLAGSYNEQFF.

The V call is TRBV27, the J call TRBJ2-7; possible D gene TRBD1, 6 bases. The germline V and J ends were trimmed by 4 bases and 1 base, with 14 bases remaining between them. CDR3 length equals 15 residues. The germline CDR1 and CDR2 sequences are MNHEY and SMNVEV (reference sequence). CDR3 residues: CASSWRGRGSYEQYF. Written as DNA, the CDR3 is TGTGCCAGCAGTTGGAGAGGCAGGGGTTCCTACGAGCAGTACTTC.

The CDR3 bases are TGCGCCAGCAGCCAAGACACCGGACTAGCGTCCTACGAGCAGTACTTC. Amino acids: CASSQDTGLASYEQYF. The chain joins TRBV4-3 to TRBJ2-7; the match to TRBD2 covers 9 bases. The CDR3 is 16 residues long. CDR1 is LGHNA, CDR2 YSLEER, per germline. J was trimmed by 1 base and V by 0 bases; bases with no gene match: 4.

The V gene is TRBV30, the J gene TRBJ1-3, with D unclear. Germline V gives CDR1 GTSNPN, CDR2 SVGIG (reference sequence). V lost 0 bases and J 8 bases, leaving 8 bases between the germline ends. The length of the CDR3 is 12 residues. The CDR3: CAWSVQSDTIYF. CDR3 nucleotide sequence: TGTGCCTGGAGTGTACAGTCGGACACCATATATTTT.

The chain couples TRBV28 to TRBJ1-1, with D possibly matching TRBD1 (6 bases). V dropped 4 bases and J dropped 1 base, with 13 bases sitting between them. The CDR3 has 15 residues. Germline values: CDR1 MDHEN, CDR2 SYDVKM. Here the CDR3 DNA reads TGTGCCAGCAGTTATCCGGGACAAACGAACACTGAAGCTTTCTTT. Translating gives CASSYPGQTNTEAFF.

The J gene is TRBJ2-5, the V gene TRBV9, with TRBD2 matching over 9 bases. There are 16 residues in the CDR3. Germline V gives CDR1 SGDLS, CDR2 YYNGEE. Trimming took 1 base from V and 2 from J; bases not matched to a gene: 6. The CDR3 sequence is CASSVNSGGRQETQYF. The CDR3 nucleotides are TGTGCCAGCAGCGTAAATAGCGGGGGTCGTCAAGAGACCCAGTACTTC.

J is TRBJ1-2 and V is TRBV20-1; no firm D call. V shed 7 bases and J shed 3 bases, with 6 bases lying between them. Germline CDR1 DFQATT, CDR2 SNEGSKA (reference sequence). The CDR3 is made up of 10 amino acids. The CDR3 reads CSVGHYGYTF. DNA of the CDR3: TGCAGTGTTGGCCACTATGGCTACACCTTC.

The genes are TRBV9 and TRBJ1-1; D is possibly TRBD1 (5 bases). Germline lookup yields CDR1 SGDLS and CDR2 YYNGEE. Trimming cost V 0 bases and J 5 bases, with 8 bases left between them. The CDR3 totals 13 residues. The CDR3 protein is CASSVDGGTEAFF. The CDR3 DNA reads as TGTGCCAGCAGCGTAGATGGGGGGACTGAAGCTTTCTTT.